This T cell receptor (beta chain) was obtained from a study of spatial heterogeneity in lung cancer. Overall study findings and caveats: Mutation tallies in tumors tracked expanded intratumoral alpha and beta TCR counts.

This clonotype was recorded many times. Its antigen remains unidentified. The time point is: sample taken at primary tumor resection. Trimming removed 4 bases at V and 4 bases at J, with 14 bases between. The CDR3 consists of 13 residues. Germline V gene lookup returns CDR1 SQVTM and CDR2 ANQGSEA. Each CDR3 protein is one row after TCRdb ran MiXCR on the 5' RACE reads. The data hold around 1,500 distinct CDR3 sequences, with 9.8% observed a single time. The origin of this receptor is a female donor with early-stage non-small cell lung cancer. The specimen comprised lung tumor tissue, sampled at surgery. The chain recombines TRBV29-1 with TRBJ2-7; D possibly corresponds to TRBD2 (5 bases). The CDR3 region has the DNA TGCAGCGTTGTAGAGGGAGTGGGTTACGAGCAGTACTTC. It yields the protein CSVVEGVGYEQYF.